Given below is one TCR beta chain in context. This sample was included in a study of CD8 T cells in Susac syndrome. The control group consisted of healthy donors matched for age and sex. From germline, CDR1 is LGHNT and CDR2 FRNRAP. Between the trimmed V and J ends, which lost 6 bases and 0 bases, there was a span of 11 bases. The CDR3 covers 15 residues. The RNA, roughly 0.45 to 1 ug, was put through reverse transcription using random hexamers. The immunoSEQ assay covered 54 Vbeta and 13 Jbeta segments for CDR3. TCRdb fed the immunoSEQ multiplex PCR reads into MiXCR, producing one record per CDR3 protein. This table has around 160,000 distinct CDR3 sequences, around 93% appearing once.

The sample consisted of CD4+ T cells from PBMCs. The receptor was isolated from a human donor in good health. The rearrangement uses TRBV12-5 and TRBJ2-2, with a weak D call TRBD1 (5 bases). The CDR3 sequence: CASGRTLPNTGELFF. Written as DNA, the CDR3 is TGTGCTAGTGGCCGGACACTCCCGAACACCGGGGAGCTGTTTTTT.